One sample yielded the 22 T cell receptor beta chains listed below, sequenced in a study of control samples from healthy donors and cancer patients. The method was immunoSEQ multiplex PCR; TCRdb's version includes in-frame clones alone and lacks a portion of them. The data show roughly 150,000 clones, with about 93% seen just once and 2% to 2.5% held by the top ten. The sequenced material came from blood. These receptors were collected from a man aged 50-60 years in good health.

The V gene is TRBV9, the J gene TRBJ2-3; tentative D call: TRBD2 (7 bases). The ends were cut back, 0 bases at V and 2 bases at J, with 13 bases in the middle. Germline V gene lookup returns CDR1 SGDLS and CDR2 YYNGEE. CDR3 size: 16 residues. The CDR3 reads CASSVEGGRLTDTQYF. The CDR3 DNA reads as TGTGCCAGCAGCGTAGAGGGGGGGCGACTCACAGATACGCAGTATTTT.

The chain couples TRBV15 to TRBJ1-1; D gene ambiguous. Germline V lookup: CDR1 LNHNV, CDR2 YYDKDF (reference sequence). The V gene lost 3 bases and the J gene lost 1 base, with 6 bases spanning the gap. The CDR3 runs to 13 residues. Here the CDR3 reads CATSREQNTEAFF. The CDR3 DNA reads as TGTGCCACCAGCAGGGAACAGAACACTGAAGCTTTCTTT.

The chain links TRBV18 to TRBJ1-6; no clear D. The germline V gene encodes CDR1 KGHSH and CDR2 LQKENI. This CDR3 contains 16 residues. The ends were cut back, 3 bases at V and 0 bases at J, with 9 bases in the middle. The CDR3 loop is CASSPMPSSYNSPLHF. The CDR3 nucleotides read TGTGCCAGCTCACCGATGCCGTCCTCCTATAATTCACCCCTCCACTTT.

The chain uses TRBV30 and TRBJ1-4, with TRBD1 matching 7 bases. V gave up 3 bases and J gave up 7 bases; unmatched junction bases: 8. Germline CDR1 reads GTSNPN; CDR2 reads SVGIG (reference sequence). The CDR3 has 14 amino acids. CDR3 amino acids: CAWRKRQGGEKLFF. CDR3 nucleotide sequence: TGTGCCTGGAGAAAACGACAGGGCGGTGAAAAACTGTTTTTT.

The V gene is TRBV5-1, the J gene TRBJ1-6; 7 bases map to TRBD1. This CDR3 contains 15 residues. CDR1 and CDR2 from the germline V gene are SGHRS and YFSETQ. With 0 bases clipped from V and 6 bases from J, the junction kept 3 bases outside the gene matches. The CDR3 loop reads CASSLATGSNSPLHF. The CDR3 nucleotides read TGCGCCAGCAGCTTGGCGACAGGGAGTAATTCACCCCTCCACTTT. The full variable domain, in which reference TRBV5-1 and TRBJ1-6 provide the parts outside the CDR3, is KAGVTQTPRYLIKTRGQQVTLSCSPISGHRSVSWYQQTPGQGLQFLFEYFSETQRNKGNFPGRFSGRQFSNSRSEMNVSTLELGDSALYLCASSLATGSNSPLHFGNGTRLTVT.

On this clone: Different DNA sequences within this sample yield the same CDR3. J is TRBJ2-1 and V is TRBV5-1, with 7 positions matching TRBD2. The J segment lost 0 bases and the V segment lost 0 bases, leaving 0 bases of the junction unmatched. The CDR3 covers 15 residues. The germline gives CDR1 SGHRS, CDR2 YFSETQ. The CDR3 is CASSLGGSSYNEQFF. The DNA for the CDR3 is TGCGCCAGCAGCTTGGGCGGGAGCTCCTACAATGAGCAGTTCTTC. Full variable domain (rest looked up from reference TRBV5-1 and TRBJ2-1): KAGVTQTPRYLIKTRGQQVTLSCSPISGHRSVSWYQQTPGQGLQFLFEYFSETQRNKGNFPGRFSGRQFSNSRSEMNVSTLELGDSALYLCASSLGGSSYNEQFFGPGTRLTVL.

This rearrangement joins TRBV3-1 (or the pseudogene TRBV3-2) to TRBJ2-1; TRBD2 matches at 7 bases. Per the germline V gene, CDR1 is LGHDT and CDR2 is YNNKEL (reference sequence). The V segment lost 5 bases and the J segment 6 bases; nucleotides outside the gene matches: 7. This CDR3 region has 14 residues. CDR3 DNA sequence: TGTGCCAGCAGCAGGCAGCGGGATATCAATGAGCAGTTCTTC. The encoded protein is CASSRQRDINEQFF.

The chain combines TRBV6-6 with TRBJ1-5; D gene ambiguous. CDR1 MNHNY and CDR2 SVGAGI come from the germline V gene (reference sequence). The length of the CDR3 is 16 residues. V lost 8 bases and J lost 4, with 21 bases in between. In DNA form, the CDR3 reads TGTGCCAGCCAGGAGGGCAGTCTTTTGGGGAATCAGCCCCAGCATTTT. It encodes CASQEGSLLGNQPQHF.

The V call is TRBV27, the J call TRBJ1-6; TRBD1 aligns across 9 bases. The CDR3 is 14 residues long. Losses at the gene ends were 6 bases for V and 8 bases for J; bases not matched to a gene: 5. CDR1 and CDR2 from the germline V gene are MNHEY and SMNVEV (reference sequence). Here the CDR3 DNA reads TGTGCCAGCAGACCCGGGACAGGGCATTCACCCCTCCACTTT. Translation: CASRPGTGHSPLHF.

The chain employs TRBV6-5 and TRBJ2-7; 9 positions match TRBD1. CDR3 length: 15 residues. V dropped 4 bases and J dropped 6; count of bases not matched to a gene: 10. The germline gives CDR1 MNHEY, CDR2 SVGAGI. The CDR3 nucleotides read TGTGCCAGCAGTTCCCGGGACAGGGAGGGTAGCGAGCAGTACTTC. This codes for CASSSRDREGSEQYF.

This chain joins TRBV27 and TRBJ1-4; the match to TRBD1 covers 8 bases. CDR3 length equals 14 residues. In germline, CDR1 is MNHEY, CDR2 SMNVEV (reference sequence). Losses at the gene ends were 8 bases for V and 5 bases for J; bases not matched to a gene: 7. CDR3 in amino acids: CASALQGGNEKLFF. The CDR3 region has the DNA TGTGCCAGCGCATTACAGGGGGGGAATGAAAAACTGTTTTTT.

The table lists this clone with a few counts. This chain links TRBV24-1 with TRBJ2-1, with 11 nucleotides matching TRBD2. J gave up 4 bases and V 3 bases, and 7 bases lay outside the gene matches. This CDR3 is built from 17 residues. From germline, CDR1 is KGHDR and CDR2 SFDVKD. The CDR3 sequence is CATSDRGTSGIYNEQFF. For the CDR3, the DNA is TGTGCCACCAGTGATAGAGGGACTAGCGGAATTTACAATGAGCAGTTCTTC.

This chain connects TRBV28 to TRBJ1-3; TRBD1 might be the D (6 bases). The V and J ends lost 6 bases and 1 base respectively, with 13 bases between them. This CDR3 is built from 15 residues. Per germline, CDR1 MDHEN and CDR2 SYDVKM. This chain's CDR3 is CASSPIDRSGNTIYF. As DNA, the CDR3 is TGTGCCAGCAGCCCGATTGACAGGTCTGGAAACACCATATATTTT.

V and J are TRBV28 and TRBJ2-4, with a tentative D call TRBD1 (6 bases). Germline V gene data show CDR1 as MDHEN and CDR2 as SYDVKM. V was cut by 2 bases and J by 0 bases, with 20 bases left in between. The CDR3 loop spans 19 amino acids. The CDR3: CASSLKDRQILLAKNIQYF. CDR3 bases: TGTGCCAGCAGTTTAAAAGACAGGCAAATCCTTCTAGCCAAAAACATTCAGTACTTC.

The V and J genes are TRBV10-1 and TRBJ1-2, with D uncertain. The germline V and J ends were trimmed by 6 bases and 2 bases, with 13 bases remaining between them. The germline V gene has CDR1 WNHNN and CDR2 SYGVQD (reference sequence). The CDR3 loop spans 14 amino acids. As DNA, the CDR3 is TGCGCCAGCAGGCAATTAGTGTGGAACTATGGCTACACCTTC. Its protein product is CASRQLVWNYGYTF.

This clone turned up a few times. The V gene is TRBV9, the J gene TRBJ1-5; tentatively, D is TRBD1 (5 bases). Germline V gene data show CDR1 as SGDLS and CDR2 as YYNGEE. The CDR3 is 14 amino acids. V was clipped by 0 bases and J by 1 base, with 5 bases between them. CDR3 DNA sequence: TGTGCCAGCAGCGTAGGACAGAGCAATCAGCCCCAGCATTTT. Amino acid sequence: CASSVGQSNQPQHF. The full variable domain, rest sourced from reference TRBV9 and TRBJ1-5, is DSGVTQTPKHLITATGQRVTLRCSPRSGDLSVYWYQQSLDQGLQFLIQYYNGEERAKGNILERFSAQQFPDLHSELNLSSLELGDSALYFCASSVGQSNQPQHFGDGTRLSIL.

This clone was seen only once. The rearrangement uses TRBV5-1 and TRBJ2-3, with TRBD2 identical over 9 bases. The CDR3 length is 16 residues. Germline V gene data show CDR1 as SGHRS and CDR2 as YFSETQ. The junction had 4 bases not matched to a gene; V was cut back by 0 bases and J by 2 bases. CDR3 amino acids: CASSLVGGRATDTQYF. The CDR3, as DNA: TGCGCCAGCAGCTTGGTTGGCGGGAGGGCCACAGATACGCAGTATTTT.

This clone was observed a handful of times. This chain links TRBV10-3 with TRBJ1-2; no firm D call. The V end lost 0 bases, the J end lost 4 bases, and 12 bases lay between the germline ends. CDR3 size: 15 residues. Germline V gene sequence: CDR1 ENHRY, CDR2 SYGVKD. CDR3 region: CAISESGIESYGYTF. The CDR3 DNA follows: TGTGCCATCAGTGAGTCTGGGATCGAAAGCTATGGCTACACCTTC.

CDR3: CASRLDTQGNQPQHF. CDR3 DNA: TGTGCCAGCAGACTGGACACCCAAGGCAATCAGCCCCAGCATTTT. This chain uses TRBV27 with TRBJ1-5, with D perhaps matching TRBD1 (5 bases). V dropped 6 bases and J dropped 2 bases, with 14 bases sitting between them. Germline V gives CDR1 MNHEY, CDR2 SMNVEV (reference sequence). This CDR3 spans 15 amino acids.

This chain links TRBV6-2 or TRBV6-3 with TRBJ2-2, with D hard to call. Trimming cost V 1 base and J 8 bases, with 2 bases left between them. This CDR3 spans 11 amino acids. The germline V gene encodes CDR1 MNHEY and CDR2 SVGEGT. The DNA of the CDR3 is TGTGCCAGCAGTTACTTTGGGGAGCTGTTTTTT. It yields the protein CASSYFGELFF.

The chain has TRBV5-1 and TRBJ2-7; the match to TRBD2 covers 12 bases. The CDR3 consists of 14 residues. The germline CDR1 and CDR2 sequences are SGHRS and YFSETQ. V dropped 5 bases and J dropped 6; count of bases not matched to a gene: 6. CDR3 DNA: TGCGCCAGCAGTCCTAGCGGGAGGGAAGGCGAGCAGTACTTC. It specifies CASSPSGREGEQYF.

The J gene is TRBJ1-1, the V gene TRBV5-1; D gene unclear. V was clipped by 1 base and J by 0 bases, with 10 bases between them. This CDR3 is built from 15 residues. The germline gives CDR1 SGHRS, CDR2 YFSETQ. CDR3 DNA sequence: TGCGCCAGCAGCTTGTCTCCCAGACTGAACACTGAAGCTTTCTTT. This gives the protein CASSLSPRLNTEAFF.